This TCR beta chain was sequenced in a study of blood T cell repertoires in COVID-19. Clones were sequenced by immunoSEQ multiplex PCR, and TCRdb holds only the in-frame ones, with some missing. There are under 350,000 clones in the sample; around 86% occur only once, and approximately 4% lies in the top ten. CDR1 and CDR2 (germline): SGHTA, FQGTGA. The V end was cut by 3 bases, the J end by 2 bases, with 14 bases between. The CDR3 contains 15 residues. This TCR was recovered from a man aged 18 to 35 with active or convalescent COVID-19. The sample comprised peripheral blood. The chain joins TRBV7-3 to TRBJ2-7, with D possibly being TRBD2 (7 bases). In DNA form, the CDR3 reads TGTGCCAGCAGCTTGAGGGGGGGCCGGGCCTACGAGCAGTACTTC. It translates to CASSLRGGRAYEQYF.